The clone carrying this T cell receptor beta chain was seen repeatedly, ten times or more. V was clipped by 7 bases and J by 7 bases; unmatched bases: 16. Germline lookup yields CDR1 SGHTA and CDR2 FQGNSA. The length of the CDR3 is 16 residues. The data are from a study of molecular identifiers for immune sequencing clone quantification. Generation of bulk TCR libraries relied on previously described methods and listed TCR primers. TCRdb fed the PCR reads into MiXCR, producing one record per CDR3 protein. In the table there are over 550,000 distinct CDR3 sequences, 25% of which are singletons. The sample consisted of naive CD8+ T cells from blood, with Jurkat cell RNA spiked in. Sample subset: FACS-sorted CD8+CD4-CCR7+CD45RA+ naive T cells. The origin of this receptor is a human donor in good health. Some libraries in this study had Jurkat cell RNA spiked in. The chain combines TRBV7-2 with TRBJ2-1, with TRBD2 matching 7 bases. CDR3 residues: CASTTLGGTPRNEQFF. CDR3 nucleotide sequence: TGTGCCAGCACCACTTTGGGGGGGACCCCTCGTAATGAGCAGTTCTTC. Variable domain in full (rest from reference TRBV7-2 and TRBJ2-1): GAGVSQSPSNKVTEKGKDVELRCDPISGHTALYWYRQSLGQGLEFLIYFQGNSAPDKSGLPSDRFSAERTGGSVSTLTIQRTQQEDSAVYLCASTTLGGTPRNEQFFGPGTRLTVL.